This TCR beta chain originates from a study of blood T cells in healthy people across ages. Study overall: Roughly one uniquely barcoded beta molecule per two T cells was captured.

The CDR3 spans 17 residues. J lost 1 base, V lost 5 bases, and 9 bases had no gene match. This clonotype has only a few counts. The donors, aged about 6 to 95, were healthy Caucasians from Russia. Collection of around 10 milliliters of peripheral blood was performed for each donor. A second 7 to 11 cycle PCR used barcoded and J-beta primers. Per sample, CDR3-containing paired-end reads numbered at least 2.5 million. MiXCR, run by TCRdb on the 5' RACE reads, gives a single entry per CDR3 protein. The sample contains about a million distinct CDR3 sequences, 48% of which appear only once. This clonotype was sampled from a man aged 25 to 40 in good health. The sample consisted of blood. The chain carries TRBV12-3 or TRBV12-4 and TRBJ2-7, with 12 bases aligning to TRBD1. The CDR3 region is CASSEGTGGYRSYEQYF. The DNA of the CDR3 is TGTGCCAGCAGTGAGGGGACAGGGGGCTACCGTTCCTACGAGCAGTACTTC.